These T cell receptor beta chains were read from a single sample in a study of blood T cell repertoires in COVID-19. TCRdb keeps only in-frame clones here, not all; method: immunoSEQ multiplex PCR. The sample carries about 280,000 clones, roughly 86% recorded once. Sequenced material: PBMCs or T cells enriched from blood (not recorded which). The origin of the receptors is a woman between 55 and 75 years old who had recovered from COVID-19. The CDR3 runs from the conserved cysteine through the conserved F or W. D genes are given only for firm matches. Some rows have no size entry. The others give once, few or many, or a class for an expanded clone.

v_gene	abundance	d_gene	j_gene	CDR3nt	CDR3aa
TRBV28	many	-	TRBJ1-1	TGTGCCAGCAGTTTCCAGGGAAACACTGAAGCTTTCTTT	CASSFQGNTEAFF
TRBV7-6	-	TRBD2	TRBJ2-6	TGTGCCAGCAGCCCCAGACTAGCGGGAAAAGTGGACTCTGGGGCCAACGTCCTGACTTTC	CASSPRLAGKVDSGANVLTF
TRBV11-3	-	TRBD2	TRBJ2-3	TGTGCCAGCAGCACGGGGACTAGCGGGAGGACCGATACGCAGTATTTT	CASSTGTSGRTDTQYF
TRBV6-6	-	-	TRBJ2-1	TGTGCCAGCAGTGACGGACAGTGGCGGGATGAGCAGTTCTTC	CASSDGQWRDEQFF
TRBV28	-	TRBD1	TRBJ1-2	TGTGCCAGTAACGTGGGGGACAGGGTCTATGGCTACACCTTC	CASNVGDRVYGYTF
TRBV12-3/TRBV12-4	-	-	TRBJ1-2	TGTGCCAGCAAAGCGGACAGTGTCGCTGGCTACACCTTC	CASKADSVAGYTF
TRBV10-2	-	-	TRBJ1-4	TGCGCCAGCAGTGAGTCGATGGCGGGGAGTGAAAAACTGTTTTTT	CASSESMAGSEKLFF
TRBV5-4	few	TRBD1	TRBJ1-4	TGTGCCAGCAGCTTTACCGGGACAGAGGGCGAAAAACTGTTTTTT	CASSFTGTEGEKLFF
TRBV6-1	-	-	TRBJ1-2	TGTGCCAGCAGTGATAGAGAGCGGGACTATGGCTACACCTTC	CASSDRERDYGYTF
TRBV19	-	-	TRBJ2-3	TGTGCCAGTAGTCCGCGGTACACAGATACGCAGTATTTT	CASSPRYTDTQYF